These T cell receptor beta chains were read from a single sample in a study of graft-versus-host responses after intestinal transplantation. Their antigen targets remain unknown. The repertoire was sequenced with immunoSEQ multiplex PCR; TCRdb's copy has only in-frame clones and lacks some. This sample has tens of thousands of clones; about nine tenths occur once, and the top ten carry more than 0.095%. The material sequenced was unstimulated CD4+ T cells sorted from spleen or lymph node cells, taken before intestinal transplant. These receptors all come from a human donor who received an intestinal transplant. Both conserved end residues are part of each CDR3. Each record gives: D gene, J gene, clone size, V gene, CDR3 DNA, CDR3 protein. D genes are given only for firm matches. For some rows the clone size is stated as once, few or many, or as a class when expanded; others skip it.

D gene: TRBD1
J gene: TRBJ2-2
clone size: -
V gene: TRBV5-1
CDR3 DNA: TGCGCCAGCAGCTCGGACAGGGGGAGGAACACCGGGGAGCTGTTTTTT
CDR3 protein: CASSSDRGRNTGELFF

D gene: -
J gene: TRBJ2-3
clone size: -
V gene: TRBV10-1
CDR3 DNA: TGCGCCAGCAGTGAAATGGGGGGGCGAACAGATACGCAGTATTTT
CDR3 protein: CASSEMGGRTDTQYF

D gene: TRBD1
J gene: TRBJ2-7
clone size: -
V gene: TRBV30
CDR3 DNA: TGTGCCTGGGCACAGGGGGGCCGCTCCTACGAGCAGTACTTC
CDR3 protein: CAWAQGGRSYEQYF

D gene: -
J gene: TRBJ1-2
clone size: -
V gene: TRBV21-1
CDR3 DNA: TGTGCCAGCAGCAAAGTGCGTCGTAACTATGGCTACACCTTC
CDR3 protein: CASSKVRRNYGYTF

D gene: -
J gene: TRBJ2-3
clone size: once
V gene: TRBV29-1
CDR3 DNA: TGCAGCGTCGCTAGCGGGACAGGGGAAGGTACGCAGTATTTT
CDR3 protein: CSVASGTGEGTQYF

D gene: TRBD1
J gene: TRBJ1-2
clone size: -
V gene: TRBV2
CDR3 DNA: TGTGCCAGCAGTGAAGAACAGGGGTACTATGGCTACACCTTC
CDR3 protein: CASSEEQGYYGYTF

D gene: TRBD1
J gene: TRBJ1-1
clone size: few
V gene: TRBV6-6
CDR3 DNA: TGTGCCAGCAGTTACTCGCAGGGGGCGGACACTGAAGCTTTCTTT
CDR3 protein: CASSYSQGADTEAFF

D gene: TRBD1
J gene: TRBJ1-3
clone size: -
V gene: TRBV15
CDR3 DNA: TGTGCCACCAGCAGAGGACAGGGGGCGTCTGGAAACACCATATATTTT
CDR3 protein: CATSRGQGASGNTIYF

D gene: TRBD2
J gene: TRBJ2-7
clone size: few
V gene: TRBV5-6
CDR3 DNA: TGTGCCAGCGGTGCTAGCGGTAGCTCCTACGAGCAGTACTTC
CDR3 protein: CASGASGSSYEQYF

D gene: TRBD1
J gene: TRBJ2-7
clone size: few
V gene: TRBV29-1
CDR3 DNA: TGCAGCGCCGGGACAGGGGTAGACTACGAGCAGTACTTC
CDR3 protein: CSAGTGVDYEQYF

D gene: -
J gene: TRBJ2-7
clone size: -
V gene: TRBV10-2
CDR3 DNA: TGCGCCACTACCAACAGGGATTACGAGCAGTACTTC
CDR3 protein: CATTNRDYEQYF

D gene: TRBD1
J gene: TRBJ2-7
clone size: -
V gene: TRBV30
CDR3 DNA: TGTGCCGGGAGCGGGACAGGGGGTAACGAGCAGTACTTC
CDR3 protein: CAGSGTGGNEQYF

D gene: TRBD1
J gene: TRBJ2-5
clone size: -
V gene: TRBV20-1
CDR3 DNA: TGCAGTGCTAGGGACAGGGAGACCCAGTACTTC
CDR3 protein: CSARDRETQYF

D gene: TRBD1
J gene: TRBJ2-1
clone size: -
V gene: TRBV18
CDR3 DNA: TGTGCCAGCTCAGCTCAGGGGGTCTACAATGAGCAGTTCTTC
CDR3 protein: CASSAQGVYNEQFF

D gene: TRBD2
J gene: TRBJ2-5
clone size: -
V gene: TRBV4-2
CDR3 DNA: TGTGCCAGCAGCCAAGCTCCCTCAGCGGGGGGCCAAGAGACCCAGTACTTC
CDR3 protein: CASSQAPSAGGQETQYF

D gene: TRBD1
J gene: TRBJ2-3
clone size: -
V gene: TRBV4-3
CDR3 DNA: TGCGCCAGCAGCCAAGAATTTGGCAGGACAGGGTTGTATTTT
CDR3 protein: CASSQEFGRTGLYF

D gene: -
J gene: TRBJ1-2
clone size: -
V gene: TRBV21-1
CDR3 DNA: TGTGCCAGCAGCAAAGGAGGGACAGACTCTAACTATGGCTACACCTTC
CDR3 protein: CASSKGGTDSNYGYTF

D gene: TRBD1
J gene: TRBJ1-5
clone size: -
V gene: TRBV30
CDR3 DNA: TGTGCCTGGAGTCCGGGACAGGGCCATCAGCCCCAGCATTTT
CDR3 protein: CAWSPGQGHQPQHF

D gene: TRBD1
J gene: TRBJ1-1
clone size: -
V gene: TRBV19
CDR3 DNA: TGTGCCAGTAGTCCGTCCCGGGACAGGGACCACGGAGTAGCTTTCTTT
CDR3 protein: CASSPSRDRDHGVAFF

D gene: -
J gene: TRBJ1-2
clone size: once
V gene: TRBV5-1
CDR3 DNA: TGCGCCAGCAGCTCAACCACGACAGACCTTAACTATGGCTACACCTTC
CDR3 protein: CASSSTTTDLNYGYTF

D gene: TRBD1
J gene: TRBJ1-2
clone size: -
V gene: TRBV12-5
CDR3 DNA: TGTGCTAGTGGTTTGGGAGGGACAGGGAAAGATTATGGCTACACCTTC
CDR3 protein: CASGLGGTGKDYGYTF

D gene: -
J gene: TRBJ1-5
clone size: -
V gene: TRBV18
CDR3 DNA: TGTGCCAGTGCGGACAGTATCAATCAGCCCCAGCATTTT
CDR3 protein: CASADSINQPQHF

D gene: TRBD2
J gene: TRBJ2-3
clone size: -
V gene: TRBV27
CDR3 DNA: TGTGCCAGCACGAGCGGGGTTGTGGATACGCAGTATTTT
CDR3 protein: CASTSGVVDTQYF

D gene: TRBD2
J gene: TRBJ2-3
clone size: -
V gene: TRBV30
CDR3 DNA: TGTGCCTCTACTAGCGGGGGGCGGGAAGATACGCAGTATTTT
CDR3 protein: CASTSGGREDTQYF

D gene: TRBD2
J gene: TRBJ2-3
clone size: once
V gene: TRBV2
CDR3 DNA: TGTGCCAGCAAGCCTAGCGGGGGGGCCATCACAGATACGCAGTATTTT
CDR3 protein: CASKPSGGAITDTQYF

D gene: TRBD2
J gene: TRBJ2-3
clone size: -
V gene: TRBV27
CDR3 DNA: TGTGCCAGCAGTTTAGTCCTAGCGGGGAGCACAGATACGCAGTATTTT
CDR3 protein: CASSLVLAGSTDTQYF

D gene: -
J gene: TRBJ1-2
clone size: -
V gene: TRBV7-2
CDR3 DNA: TGTGCCAGCAGCTCCACAGGAATCTACACCTTC
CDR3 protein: CASSSTGIYTF

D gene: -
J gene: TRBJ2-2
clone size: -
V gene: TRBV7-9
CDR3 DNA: TGTGCCAGCACCGTGGACAATCCTGGGAGGGAGCTGTTTTTT
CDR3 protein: CASTVDNPGRELFF

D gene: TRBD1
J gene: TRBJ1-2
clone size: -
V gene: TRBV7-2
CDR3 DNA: TGTGCCAGCAGCTTAGAACAGGGGGCGCATCATGGCTACACCTTC
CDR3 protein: CASSLEQGAHHGYTF

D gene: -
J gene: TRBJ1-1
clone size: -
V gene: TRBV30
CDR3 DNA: TGTGCCTGGAGTGTACTGACTGAAGCTTTCTTT
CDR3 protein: CAWSVLTEAFF

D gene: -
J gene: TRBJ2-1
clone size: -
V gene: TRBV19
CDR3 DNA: TGTGCCAGTAGTATAGTAGCGGACTCCTACAATGAGCAGTTCTTC
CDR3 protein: CASSIVADSYNEQFF

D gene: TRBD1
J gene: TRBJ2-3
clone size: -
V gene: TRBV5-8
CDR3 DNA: TGTGCCAGCAGCACAGGGGGCACAGATACGCAGTATTTT
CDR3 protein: CASSTGGTDTQYF

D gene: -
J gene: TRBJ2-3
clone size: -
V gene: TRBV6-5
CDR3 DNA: TGTGCCAGCAGTTACCTAACCGGGGGCACAGATACGCAGTATTTT
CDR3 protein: CASSYLTGGTDTQYF

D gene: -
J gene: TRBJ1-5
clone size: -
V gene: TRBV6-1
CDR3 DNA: TGTGCCAGCAGTGAAGGGGTCAGGGGCAATCAGCCCCAGCATTTT
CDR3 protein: CASSEGVRGNQPQHF

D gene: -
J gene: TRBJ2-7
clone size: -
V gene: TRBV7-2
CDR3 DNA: TGTGCCAGCAGCCCCGCGGGGTCCTACGAGCAGTACTTC
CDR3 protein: CASSPAGSYEQYF

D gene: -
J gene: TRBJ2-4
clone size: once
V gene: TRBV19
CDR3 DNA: TGTGCCAGTAGTATATCCGGTATCCGGGATATTCAGTACTTC
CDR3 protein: CASSISGIRDIQYF

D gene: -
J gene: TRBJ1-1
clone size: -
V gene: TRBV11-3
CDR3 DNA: TGTGCCAGCAGCTTAGCAGGGACTAGAGCTTTCTTT
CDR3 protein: CASSLAGTRAFF

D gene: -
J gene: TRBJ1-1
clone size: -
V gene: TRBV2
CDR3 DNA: TGTGCCAGCAGTGAAGGGGGGGGTTTTGGCACTGAAGCTTTCTTT
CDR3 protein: CASSEGGGFGTEAFF

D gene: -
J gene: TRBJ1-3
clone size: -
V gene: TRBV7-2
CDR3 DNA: TGTGCCAGCAGCTTGGGGGGCTCTGGAAACACCATATATTTT
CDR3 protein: CASSLGGSGNTIYF

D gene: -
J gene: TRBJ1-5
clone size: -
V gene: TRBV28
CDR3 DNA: TGTGCCAGCACCAGTTCCGCGCGGGGGCGGGCCCTCCGCAATCAGCCCCAGCATTTT
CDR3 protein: CASTSSARGRALRNQPQHF

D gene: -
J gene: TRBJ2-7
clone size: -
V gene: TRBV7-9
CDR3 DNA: TGTGCCAGCAGCTTAATAAATACCGGGCAGTACTTC
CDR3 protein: CASSLINTGQYF

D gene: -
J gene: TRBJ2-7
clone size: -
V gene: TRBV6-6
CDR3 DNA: TGTGCCAGCAGTTACAGACTGCCCGCCCACGAGCAGTACTTC
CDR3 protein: CASSYRLPAHEQYF

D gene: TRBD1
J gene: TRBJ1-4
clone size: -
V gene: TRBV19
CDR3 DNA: TGTGCCAGTAGTATCAGGGACAGGGGGAGCGAAAAACTGTTTTTT
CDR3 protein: CASSIRDRGSEKLFF

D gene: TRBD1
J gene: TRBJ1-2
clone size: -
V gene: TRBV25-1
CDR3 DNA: TGTGCCAGCAGTGCTGGACAGGGGATTTTTGAACGTGGCTACACCTTC
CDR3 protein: CASSAGQGIFERGYTF

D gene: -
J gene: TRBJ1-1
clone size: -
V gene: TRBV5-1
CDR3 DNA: TGCGCCAGCAGCTCCATAGGACAGAAAAACACTGAAGCTTTCTTT
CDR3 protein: CASSSIGQKNTEAFF